This entry is about one TCR beta chain. The data belong to a study of blood T cell repertoires in COVID-19. Study-level background: Sample material is recorded as cDNA or gDNA derived from T cells, B-cell-depleted T cells, or PBMCs.

V was cut by 5 bases and J by 2 bases, with 13 bases left in between. The CDR3 runs to 14 residues. CDR1 and CDR2 (germline): SNHLY, FYNNEI. Original data processing: Reference gene primer amplification yielded estimated nucleated cell counts. Some clones are missing from TCRdb's copy, which holds only in-frame ones; the method was immunoSEQ multiplex PCR. V and J calls and clone size are those listed in that table; D and trimming were worked out from the DNA. The data hold 170,000 or so clones, with more than 75% observed a single time. Sequenced: peripheral blood. This clonotype originated in a man aged 35 to 55 with active or convalescent COVID-19. This chain links TRBV2 with TRBJ2-7; perhaps TRBD2 as D (5 bases). This chain's CDR3 is CASSRTLWAYEQYF. DNA for the CDR3: TGTGCCAGCAGTAGGACTCTATGGGCCTACGAGCAGTACTTC.